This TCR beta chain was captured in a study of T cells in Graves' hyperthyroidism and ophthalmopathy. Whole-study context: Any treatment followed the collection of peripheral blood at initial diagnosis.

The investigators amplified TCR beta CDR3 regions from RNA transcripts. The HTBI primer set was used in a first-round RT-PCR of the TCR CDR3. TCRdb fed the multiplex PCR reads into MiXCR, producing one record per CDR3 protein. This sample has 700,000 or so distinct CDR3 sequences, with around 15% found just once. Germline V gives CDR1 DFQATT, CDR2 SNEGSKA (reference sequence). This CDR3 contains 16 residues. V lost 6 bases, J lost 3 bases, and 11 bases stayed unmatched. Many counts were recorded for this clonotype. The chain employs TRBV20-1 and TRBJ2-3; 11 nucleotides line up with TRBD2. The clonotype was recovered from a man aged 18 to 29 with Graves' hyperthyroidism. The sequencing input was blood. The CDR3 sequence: CSASSASGRLTDTQYF. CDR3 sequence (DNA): TGCAGTGCATCTTCGGCTAGCGGGAGGCTAACAGATACGCAGTATTTT.